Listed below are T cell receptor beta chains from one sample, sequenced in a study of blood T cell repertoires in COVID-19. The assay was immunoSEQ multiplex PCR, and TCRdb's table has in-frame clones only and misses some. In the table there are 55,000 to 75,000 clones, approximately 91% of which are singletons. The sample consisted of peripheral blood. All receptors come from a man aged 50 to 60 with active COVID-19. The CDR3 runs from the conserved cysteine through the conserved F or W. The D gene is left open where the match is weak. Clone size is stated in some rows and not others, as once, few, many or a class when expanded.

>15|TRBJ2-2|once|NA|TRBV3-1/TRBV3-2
CASSQDPQGLGELFF
TGTGCCAGCAGCCAAGATCCCCAGGGCCTCGGGGAGCTGTTTTTT
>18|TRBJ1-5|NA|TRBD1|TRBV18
CASSPPGTGLYSNQPQHF
TGTGCCAGCTCACCACCCGGGACAGGGCTCTATAGCAATCAGCCCCAGCATTTT
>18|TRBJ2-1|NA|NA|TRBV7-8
CASSSGFTQGGGYNEQFF
TGTGCCAGCAGCTCAGGTTTCACTCAGGGGGGTGGTTACAATGAGCAGTTCTTC
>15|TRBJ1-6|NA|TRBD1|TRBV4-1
CASSRDSSYNSPLHF
TGCGCCAGCAGCCGGGACAGCTCCTATAATTCACCCCTCCACTTT
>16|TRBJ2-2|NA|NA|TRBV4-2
CASSQEAGQVVGELFF
TGTGCCAGCAGCCAAGAAGCAGGTCAGGTCGTCGGGGAGCTGTTTTTT
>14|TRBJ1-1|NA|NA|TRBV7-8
CASSRREEGTEAFF
TGTGCCAGCAGCCGAAGAGAGGAGGGCACTGAAGCTTTCTTT
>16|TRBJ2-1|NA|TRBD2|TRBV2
CASSRLAGSSYNEQFF
TGTGCCAGCAGTCGACTAGCGGGCAGCTCCTACAATGAGCAGTTCTTC
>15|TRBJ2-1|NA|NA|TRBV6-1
CASSELHSSYNEQFF
TGTGCCAGCAGTGAATTGCACTCCTCCTACAATGAGCAGTTCTTC
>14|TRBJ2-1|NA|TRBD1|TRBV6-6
CASSYRDSNNEQFF
TGTGCCAGCAGTTACCGGGACAGCAACAATGAGCAGTTCTTC
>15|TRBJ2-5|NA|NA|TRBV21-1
CASSKETYGMETQYF
TGTGCCAGCAGCAAAGAGACGTACGGGATGGAGACCCAGTACTTC
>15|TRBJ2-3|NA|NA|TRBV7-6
CASSLGQGYTDTQYF
TGTGCCAGCAGCTTAGGGCAGGGTTACACAGATACGCAGTATTTT
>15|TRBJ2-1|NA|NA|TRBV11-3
CASSLGLIPYNEQFF
TGTGCCAGCAGCTTAGGACTAATACCCTACAATGAGCAGTTCTTC
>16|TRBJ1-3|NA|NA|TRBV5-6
CASSRTSGVSGNTIYF
TGTGCCAGCAGCCGGACGTCAGGGGTCTCTGGAAACACCATATATTTT
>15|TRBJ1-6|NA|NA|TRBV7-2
CASSPRQDQDSPLHF
TGTGCCAGCAGCCCGCGACAGGACCAGGATTCACCCCTCCACTTT